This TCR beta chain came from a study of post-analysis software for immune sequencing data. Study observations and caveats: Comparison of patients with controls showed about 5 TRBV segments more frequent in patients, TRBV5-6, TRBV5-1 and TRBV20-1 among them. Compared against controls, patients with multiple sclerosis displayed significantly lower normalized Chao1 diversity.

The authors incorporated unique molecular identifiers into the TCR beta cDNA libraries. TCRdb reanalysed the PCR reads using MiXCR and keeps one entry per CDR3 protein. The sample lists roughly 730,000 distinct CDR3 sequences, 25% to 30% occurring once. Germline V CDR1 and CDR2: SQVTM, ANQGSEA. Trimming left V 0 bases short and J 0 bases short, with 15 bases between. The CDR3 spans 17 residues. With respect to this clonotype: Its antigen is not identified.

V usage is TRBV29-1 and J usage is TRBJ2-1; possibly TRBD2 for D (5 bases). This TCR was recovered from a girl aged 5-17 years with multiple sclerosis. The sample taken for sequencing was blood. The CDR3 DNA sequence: TGCAGCGTTGAAGACGACGGAGGAAGGAGCTCCTACAATGAGCAGTTCTTC. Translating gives CSVEDDGGRSSYNEQFF.